One and the same sample provided the 27 T cell receptor beta chains below, sequenced in a study of cytomegalovirus exposure and HLA in healthy donors. Only in-frame clones appear in the TCRdb table, and some are missing; sequencing was by immunoSEQ multiplex PCR. The data contain around 250,000 clones, around 89% of them singletons. Sequenced sample: PBMCs. Receptors were obtained from a woman younger than 35 in good health and CMV-seronegative.

In this sample, this clone turned up once. This rearrangement joins TRBV7-2 to TRBJ1-1; no definite D call. Germline lookup yields CDR1 SGHTA and CDR2 FQGNSA. The V end was cut by 5 bases, the J end by 0 bases, with 7 bases between. The CDR3 is made up of 13 amino acids. CDR3 sequence (DNA): TGTGCCAGCAGCCACTTCGTGAACACTGAAGCTTTCTTT. Translated, it gives CASSHFVNTEAFF.

The CDR3 bases are TGCGCCAGCAGTGACTTCCCCCTAGCGGGGGATAACACCGGGGAGCTGTTTTTT. Its translation: CASSDFPLAGDNTGELFF. The J gene is TRBJ2-2, the V gene TRBV10-1, with TRBD2 identical over 10 bases. CDR1 is WNHNN, CDR2 SYGVQD, per germline (reference sequence). V shed 3 bases and J 2 bases; nucleotides not matched to a gene: 9. The CDR3 contains 18 residues.

This clone has only a few counts. The chain links TRBV25-1 to TRBJ2-5; the D gene is possibly TRBD2 (5 bases). Germline V gene lookup returns CDR1 MGHDK and CDR2 SYGVNS. The V end was cut by 3 bases, the J end by 1 base, with 9 bases between. The CDR3 is made up of 14 amino acids. The CDR3 loop is CASSDVGIQETQYF. DNA of the CDR3: TGTGCCAGCAGTGATGTCGGGATCCAAGAGACCCAGTACTTC.

The chain is built from TRBV5-6 and TRBJ2-3, with 10 nucleotides matching TRBD2. V shed 1 base and J 4 bases; nucleotides not matched to a gene: 3. CDR3 length: 15 amino acids. Germline CDR1 and CDR2: SGHDT and YYEEEE. CDR3 sequence: CASSLLAGVADTQYF. CDR3 bases: TGTGCCAGCAGCTTGCTAGCGGGGGTAGCAGATACGCAGTATTTT.

The rearrangement joins TRBV7-9 to TRBJ2-7; TRBD2 matches at 10 bases. After removal of 1 base from V and 3 bases from J, the junction contained 3 bases not matched to a gene. This CDR3 contains 15 residues. From germline, CDR1 is SEHNR and CDR2 FQNEAQ (reference sequence). The CDR3 DNA reads as TGTGCCAGCAGCTTAGTAGCGGGGGGCCGCTACGAGCAGTACTTC. Translation gives CASSLVAGGRYEQYF.

The chain employs TRBV28 and TRBJ2-1; the match to TRBD1 covers 7 bases. Per germline, CDR1 MDHEN and CDR2 SYDVKM. V dropped 8 bases and J dropped 2; count of bases not matched to a gene: 6. CDR3 length equals 14 residues. CDR3 nucleotides: TGTGCCAGCTCCCTAGACAGGGCCTACAATGAGCAGTTCTTC. Its protein is CASSLDRAYNEQFF.

The rearrangement joins TRBV7-3 to TRBJ2-3; weak D call: TRBD2 (7 bases). V was trimmed by 3 bases and J by 6 bases, leaving 10 bases between them. The CDR3 covers 13 residues. CDR1 and CDR2 (germline): SGHTA, FQGTGA. The CDR3 DNA reads as TGTGCCAGCAGCTTTGCGGGGGCCGATACGCAGTATTTT. It encodes CASSFAGADTQYF.

This clone turned up a few times. The chain uses TRBV11-3 and TRBJ1-6, with D possibly TRBD1 on 5 matching bases. Germline CDR1 and CDR2: SGHNT and YENEEA. V gave up 8 bases and J gave up 8 bases, with 13 bases separating them. The length of the CDR3 is 13 residues. In nucleotides, the CDR3 is TGTGCCAGCGGTGCAGGAGGGGATTCACCCCTCCACTTT. This codes for CASGAGGDSPLHF.

The chain employs TRBV10-1 and TRBJ2-3; TRBD2 matches 7 bases. This CDR3 has 12 amino acids. Trimming cost V 7 bases and J 3 bases; bases outside gene matches: 1. Per germline, CDR1 WNHNN and CDR2 SYGVQD (reference sequence). CDR3 coding DNA: TGCGCCAGCACAGCGGGGACAGATACGCAGTATTTT. This translates into CASTAGTDTQYF.

The chain recombines TRBV5-1 with TRBJ1-1; D might be TRBD1 (6 bases). Germline V gene lookup returns CDR1 SGHRS and CDR2 YFSETQ. V was pared by 7 bases and J by 0 bases, with 13 bases between. This CDR3 is built from 14 residues. CDR3 sequence reads: CASDSGTMNTEAFF. CDR3 coding DNA: TGCGCCAGCGACTCCGGGACAATGAACACTGAAGCTTTCTTT.

This chain joins TRBV10-3 and TRBJ1-2; tentative D call: TRBD1 (5 bases). The CDR3 totals 14 residues. Germline loops: CDR1 ENHRY, CDR2 SYGVKD. V was shortened by 8 bases and J by 8 bases, with 21 bases between the two germline ends. In nucleotides, the CDR3 is TGTGCCATCCTAGACACGACAGCTGCTTGGGGCTACACCTTC. Its protein product is CAILDTTAAWGYTF.

V gene TRBV7-9 combines with J gene TRBJ2-7, with D perhaps TRBD2 (5 bases). This CDR3 has 13 residues. CDR1 is SEHNR and CDR2 is FQNEAQ in the germline V gene (reference sequence). V was trimmed by 10 bases and J by 2 bases, leaving 15 bases between them. The CDR3 sequence is CATDPGNTYEQYF. DNA of the CDR3: TGTGCCACCGATCCCGGGAATACCTACGAGCAGTACTTC.

The J gene is TRBJ2-7, the V gene TRBV9; D possibly corresponds to TRBD1 (6 bases). The CDR3 has 12 residues. The V and J ends lost 0 bases and 8 bases respectively, with 9 bases between them. The V gene's germline CDR1 is SGDLS and CDR2 YYNGEE. CDR3 amino acids: CASSVGQAKQYV. CDR3 in DNA: TGTGCCAGCAGCGTAGGACAGGCGAAGCAGTACGTC.

This chain links TRBV7-9 with TRBJ2-4; D is unresolved. Trimming cost V 3 bases and J 0 bases, with 12 bases left between them. CDR3 size: 16 residues. CDR1 SEHNR and CDR2 FQNEAQ come from the germline V gene (reference sequence). CDR3 protein: CASSFIQTLAKNIQYF. CDR3 nucleotide sequence: TGTGCCAGCAGCTTCATACAGACACTAGCCAAAAACATTCAGTACTTC.

This rearrangement joins TRBV28 to TRBJ2-1; D is unresolved. Germline CDR1 MDHEN, CDR2 SYDVKM. This CDR3 is 14 amino acids long. V was trimmed by 2 bases and J by 8 bases, leaving 13 bases between them. CDR3 bases: TGTGCCAGCAGTTTAGGGCAGTTTTTATATGAGCAGTTCTTC. The encoded protein is CASSLGQFLYEQFF.

V is TRBV6-5 and J is TRBJ2-7, with TRBD2 as a possible D gene (6 bases). Per germline, CDR1 MNHEY and CDR2 SVGAGI. The length of the CDR3 is 15 residues. Deletions cut 0 bases from V and 3 bases from J, with 12 bases between. The CDR3 sequence is CASSYSVHGSYEQYF. The CDR3 region has the DNA TGTGCCAGCAGTTACTCAGTACACGGGAGCTACGAGCAGTACTTC.

J is TRBJ2-7 and V is TRBV2; 11 bases are shared with TRBD1. V shed 4 bases, J shed 4 bases, and the junction held 6 bases outside the gene matches. From germline, CDR1 is SNHLY and CDR2 FYNNEI. This CDR3 region has 15 residues. This CDR3 reads CASSGGQGALYEQYV. As DNA, the CDR3 is TGTGCCAGCAGTGGCGGACAGGGGGCTCTGTACGAGCAGTACGTC.

The rearrangement uses TRBV5-1 and TRBJ2-7; 7 nucleotides agree with TRBD1. Germline V gene sequence: CDR1 SGHRS, CDR2 YFSETQ. The CDR3 sequence is 14 residues long. J gave up 2 bases and V 0 bases, and 2 bases lay outside the gene matches. The CDR3 nucleotides read TGCGCCAGCAGCTTGGGGACAGGCCCCTACGAGCAGTACGTC. It translates to CASSLGTGPYEQYV.

The V and J genes are TRBV9 and TRBJ1-1, with 8 bases aligning to TRBD1. There are 17 residues in the CDR3. Germline assignment: CDR1 SGDLS and CDR2 YYNGEE. The ends lost 3 bases at V and 1 base at J; junction bases unmatched: 11. In DNA, the CDR3 is TGTGCCAGCAGCGGAGACCCGGACAGGGTTCGGAACACTGAAGCTTTCTTT. This translates into CASSGDPDRVRNTEAFF.

The chain employs TRBV5-1 and TRBJ1-2, with D tentatively TRBD1 (6 bases). Germline loops: CDR1 SGHRS, CDR2 YFSETQ. The CDR3 has 16 amino acids. V lost 0 bases and J lost 3, with 15 bases in between. CDR3 sequence reads: CASSLASGEIYYGYTF. CDR3 DNA sequence: TGCGCCAGCAGCTTGGCTTCAGGGGAGATCTACTATGGCTACACCTTC. Full variable domain (outside the CDR3, taken from reference TRBV5-1 and TRBJ1-2): KAGVTQTPRYLIKTRGQQVTLSCSPISGHRSVSWYQQTPGQGLQFLFEYFSETQRNKGNFPGRFSGRQFSNSRSEMNVSTLELGDSALYLCASSLASGEIYYGYTFGSGTRLTVV.

V usage is TRBV6-1 and J usage is TRBJ2-7, with 8 positions matching TRBD1. J lost 3 bases, V lost 4 bases, and 8 bases had no gene match. From germline, CDR1 is MNHNS and CDR2 SASEGT. The CDR3 totals 15 residues. In DNA, the CDR3 is TGTGCCAGCAGTGCCTCTACAGGGACAGGCTACGAGCAGTACTTC. It specifies CASSASTGTGYEQYF.

V and J are TRBV25-1 and TRBJ1-1; 8 bases fit TRBD1. After removal of 4 bases from V and 4 bases from J, the junction contained 5 bases not matched to a gene. Germline CDR1 is MGHDK and CDR2 is SYGVNS. The CDR3 spans 14 residues. The CDR3 coding sequence is TGTGCCAGCAGTGGACAGGGGACGTTCACTGAAGCTTTCTTT. It encodes CASSGQGTFTEAFF.

The table lists this clone with a count of one. This sequence joins TRBV5-1 and TRBJ1-4, with a possible D match to TRBD1 (5 bases). The V and J ends lost 0 bases and 7 bases respectively, with 16 bases between them. CDR1 and CDR2 (germline): SGHRS, YFSETQ. This CDR3 is 16 amino acids long. In nucleotides, the CDR3 is TGCGCCAGCAGCTTGGCGTCGCAGGGTCGAGGTGAAAAACTGTTTTTT. Its translation: CASSLASQGRGEKLFF.

The genes are TRBV28 and TRBJ2-5; TRBD2 matches 15 bases. This CDR3 spans 17 amino acids. Germline V gene data show CDR1 as MDHEN and CDR2 as SYDVKM. V shed 4 bases and J 2 bases; nucleotides not matched to a gene: 5. The CDR3 protein is CASSSIGLAGGQETQYF. CDR3 sequence (DNA): TGTGCCAGCAGTTCCATCGGACTAGCGGGGGGGCAAGAGACCCAGTACTTC.

The chain combines TRBV10-1 with TRBJ2-2; 7 bases line up with TRBD2. The CDR3 length is 18 residues. Germline assignment: CDR1 WNHNN and CDR2 SYGVQD (reference sequence). The ends lost 5 bases at V and 0 bases at J; junction bases unmatched: 12. CDR3 nucleotides: TGCGCCAGCAGTACCCCCCTAGACGGGGGGACGAACACCGGGGAGCTGTTTTTT. This sequence encodes CASSTPLDGGTNTGELFF.

J is TRBJ1-6 and V is TRBV25-1, with 7 bases identical to TRBD1. CDR3 length: 14 amino acids. V lost 6 bases, J lost 3 bases, and 2 bases stayed unmatched. Germline loops: CDR1 MGHDK, CDR2 SYGVNS. CDR3 amino acids: CASSGTVYNSPLHF. In nucleotides, the CDR3 is TGTGCCAGCAGCGGGACAGTCTATAATTCACCCCTCCACTTT.

This clone was observed once. For the CDR3, the DNA is TGTGCCAGTAGTAGGCCCGGGGACAGGGGGCAAGAGACCCAGTACTTC. It codes for CASSRPGDRGQETQYF. The chain combines TRBV19 with TRBJ2-5; 11 bases are a match to TRBD1. This CDR3 is built from 16 residues. In germline, CDR1 is LNHDA, CDR2 SQIVND (reference sequence). The trim removed 4 bases at V and 2 bases at J, leaving 6 bases unmatched.